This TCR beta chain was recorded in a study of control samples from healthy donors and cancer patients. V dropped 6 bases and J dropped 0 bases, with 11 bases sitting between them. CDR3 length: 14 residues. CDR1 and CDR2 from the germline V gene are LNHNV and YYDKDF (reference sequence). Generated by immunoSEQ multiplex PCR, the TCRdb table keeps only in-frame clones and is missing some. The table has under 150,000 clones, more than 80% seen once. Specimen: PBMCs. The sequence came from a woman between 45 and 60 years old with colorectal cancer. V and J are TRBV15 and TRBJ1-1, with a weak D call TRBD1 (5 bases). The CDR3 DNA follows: TGTGCCACCAGGCGGGGCAACTTGAACACTGAAGCTTTCTTT. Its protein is CATRRGNLNTEAFF.